The sequence of this T cell receptor beta chain was determined in a study of shared clonotypes between healthy human individuals. Study observations and caveats: Clonotype sharing across several donors was observed for around 5% of naive CD4 clonotypes.

Donors comprised only Caucasian adults living in Nashville, Tennessee. This clone is labeled medium-sized (0.01 to 0.1%). Its antigen is not identified. Assay: immunoSEQ multiplex PCR; the TCRdb copy retains only in-frame clones and omits some. The table shows roughly 1 million clones, with about 74% occurring only once. The sequence was obtained from a man between 18 and 29 years old in good health. Sample: memory CD4+ T cells sorted from blood. Subset of the sample: CD45RA-negative fraction.

The CDR3 DNA is TGCAGCGTCGCTAGCGGGAGCGAGCAGTTCTTC. Amino acids: CSVASGSEQFF. V usage is TRBV29-1 and J usage is TRBJ2-1; 10 positions match TRBD2. This CDR3 is built from 11 residues. CDR1 is SQVTM and CDR2 is ANQGSEA in the germline V gene. With V trimmed by 6 bases and J by 10 bases, 3 bases remained unmatched.